The entry below gives a single T cell receptor beta chain sequence along with its context. Original processing notes: From reference gene primer amplification, estimates of nucleated cell counts were derived. TCRdb's table, derived via immunoSEQ multiplex PCR, lists solely in-frame clones and lacks some. V and J calls and clone size are as listed in that table; D and trimming were resolved from the DNA. Counted here are over 600,000 clones, 80% to 90% occurring once; the ten biggest clones make up 0.2% to 0.3%. Per the germline V gene, CDR1 is SGHTA and CDR2 is FQGNSA. The CDR3 loop spans 15 amino acids. V lost 4 bases and J lost 4; bases outside the gene matches: 7. These data come from a study of blood T cell repertoires in COVID-19. About the study: Donors in the United States, Italy and Spain gave samples during acute or convalescent COVID-19. Sources were T cells, B-cell-depleted T cells, or PBMCs; the material itself was cDNA or gDNA.

This clonotype was sampled from a woman aged 18 to 35 with acute or convalescent COVID-19. The specimen was peripheral blood. J is TRBJ1-3 and V is TRBV7-2; 7 bases align to TRBD1. CDR3 protein: CASSYKGGGGNTIYF. The CDR3 DNA reads as TGTGCCAGCAGCTACAAAGGGGGCGGCGGAAACACCATATATTTT. The full variable domain, completed using reference TRBV7-2 and TRBJ1-3, is GAGVSQSPSNKVTEKGKDVELRCDPISGHTALYWYRQSLGQGLEFLIYFQGNSAPDKSGLPSDRFSAERTGGSVSTLTIQRTQQEDSAVYLCASSYKGGGGNTIYFGEGSWLTVV.